The T cell receptor (beta chain) under discussion was sequenced for a study of blood T cells in healthy people across ages. At the level of the study: In model experiments, template switching was able to capture about one barcoded beta molecule for every two T cells that were present.

CDR1 is SGHRS, CDR2 YFSETQ, per germline. The CDR3 runs 14 residues. Primed by a sample-barcoded 5' primer and a J-beta primer mix, a second PCR proceeded for about 7 to 11 cycles. Tags on each cDNA molecule came from a template-switch adaptor with 12 random nucleotides. Each CDR3 protein is one row after TCRdb ran MiXCR on the 5' RACE reads. The sample carries about 380,000 distinct CDR3 sequences, about half recorded once. About 10 milliliters of peripheral blood were drawn from each donor into EDTA-treated tubes. In the case of this clonotype: What it recognizes is unknown.

Study results and caveats: Among long-lived donors, naive CD4+ cells were more numerous and diversity higher than in aged donors.

This clonotype was obtained from a man in his 60s in good health. This rearrangement joins TRBV5-1 to TRBJ2-7; 7 positions agree with TRBD1. Judging by the DNA end, TRBJ2-4 fits better; the J call may be wrong. Sequences were obtained from blood. CDR3 amino acids: CASSTGQERNIQYF. The CDR3 DNA follows: TGCGCCAGCAGCACTGGACAGGAAAGAAACATTCAGTACTTC.